The rows below give T cell receptor beta chains drawn from one sample of a study of shared clonotypes between healthy human individuals. Generated by immunoSEQ multiplex PCR, the TCRdb table keeps only in-frame clones and is missing some. Seen here are roughly 480,000 clones, roughly 78% observed once, and the top ten hold approximately 12%. Material for sequencing was PBMCs. These receptors came from a woman in her thirties or forties in good health. Some clones in this sample may be carry-over from other donors' samples. Both conserved end residues are part of each CDR3. The order of the fields is CDR3 length, J gene, V gene, CDR3 protein.

13 TRBJ2-3 TRBV29-1 CSVSLAGVDTQYF
18 TRBJ2-4 TRBV4-2 CASSQVSGTGDSKNIQYF
14 TRBJ2-7 TRBV5-1 CASSQGTGNHEQYF
16 TRBJ2-1 TRBV7-3 CASSRRGQISYNEQFF
14 TRBJ2-7 TRBV5-4 CASSLRLAGGEQYF
15 TRBJ2-7 TRBV27 CASSRTGTSSYEQYF
15 TRBJ2-7 TRBV7-2 CASHRDRGLEYEQYF
16 TRBJ2-3 TRBV10-3 CAISVRFPSATDTQYF
18 TRBJ2-3 TRBV9 CASSVNAGAGGVSATQYF
15 TRBJ2-5 TRBV18 CASSPILQGRETQYF
14 TRBJ2-7 TRBV28 CASSGGTNSYEQYF